One sample yielded the 15 T cell receptor beta chains listed below, sequenced in a study of control samples from healthy donors and cancer patients. Repertoires were generated with immunoSEQ multiplex PCR, while TCRdb's copy carries only in-frame clones and drops some. The repertoire holds a few hundred thousand clones, about nine tenths seen once, with 5.5% to 7.5% in the top ten. The sample was PBMCs. Source of these receptors: a man in his forties with head and neck cancer.

CDR3 protein: CASRVTSGRLGQYF. The CDR3 coding sequence is TGCGCCAGCAGGGTGACTAGCGGGAGATTAGGGCAGTACTTC. The chain couples TRBV5-1 to TRBJ2-7; 12 bases align to TRBD2. V shed 5 bases and J 9 bases; nucleotides not matched to a gene: 9. The CDR3 length is 14 residues. The germline V gene has CDR1 SGHRS and CDR2 YFSETQ.

Details on this clone: This sample also contains other DNA sequences that code for the same CDR3. The rearrangement links TRBV6-6 to TRBJ2-5; D is possibly TRBD1 or TRBD2 (5 bases each). The CDR3 has 14 residues. V dropped 0 bases and J dropped 5 bases, with 10 bases sitting between them. Germline values: CDR1 MNHNY, CDR2 SVGAGI (reference sequence). CDR3 region: CASSYSRGGETQYF. As DNA, the CDR3 is TGTGCCAGCAGTTACTCGAGGGGTGGCGAGACCCAGTACTTC.

V is TRBV20-1 and J is TRBJ1-6; a possible D gene is TRBD1 (5 bases). Germline CDR1 reads DFQATT; CDR2 reads SNEGSKA (reference sequence). The CDR3 runs to 11 residues. Trimming removed 3 bases at V and 12 bases at J, with 9 bases between. CDR3 coding DNA: TGCAGTGCTAGGGGGACGGGACCCCTCCACTTT. Its translation: CSARGTGPLHF.

The rearrangement links TRBV25-1 to TRBJ2-7, with TRBD2 identical over 9 bases. Unmatched junction bases numbered 11, after V lost 4 bases and J lost 4 bases. Germline CDR1 is MGHDK and CDR2 is SYGVNS. This CDR3 is 16 amino acids long. This chain's CDR3 is CASSGAGGQNLYEQYF. The CDR3 DNA is TGTGCCAGCAGTGGGGCGGGGGGGCAGAACCTATACGAGCAGTACTTC.

The chain is built from TRBV4-1 and TRBJ2-5; 8 positions agree with TRBD2. The CDR3 totals 16 residues. Germline-derived CDR1 and CDR2 are MGHRA and YSYEKL. Germline trimming cut 0 bases from V and 5 bases from J; bases unmatched to any gene: 8. The CDR3 DNA sequence: TGCGCCAGCAGCCAAGATCCATCGGGGGGGTATGAGACCCAGTACTTC. Amino acid sequence: CASSQDPSGGYETQYF.

The V and J genes are TRBV27 and TRBJ2-2; no definite D call. V was shortened by 6 bases and J by 4 bases, with 9 bases between the two germline ends. Germline values: CDR1 MNHEY, CDR2 SMNVEV (reference sequence). The CDR3 consists of 13 residues. CDR3 protein: CASSPEVTGELFF. The CDR3 DNA sequence: TGTGCCAGCAGCCCCGAAGTCACCGGGGAGCTGTTTTTT.

This chain uses TRBV7-8 with TRBJ2-1, with TRBD2 identical over 7 bases. CDR3 size: 16 residues. Trimming at V came to 5 bases and at J to 9 bases, leaving 16 bases not matched to a gene. From germline, CDR1 is SGHVS and CDR2 FQNEAQ. Written as DNA, the CDR3 is TGTGCCAGCAGCGAAATATCCGGGACTATAGATGGTGAGCAGTTCTTC. As protein: CASSEISGTIDGEQFF.

This clone was seen a single time. The chain uses TRBV12-5 and TRBJ1-1; 10 positions match TRBD1. CDR1 is LGHNT, CDR2 FRNRAP, per germline. The length of the CDR3 is 16 residues. With 6 bases clipped from V and 1 base from J, the junction kept 8 bases outside the gene matches. This CDR3 is CASGKMTGGTNTEAFF. DNA of the CDR3: TGTGCTAGTGGCAAAATGACAGGGGGCACGAACACTGAAGCTTTCTTT.

The chain uses TRBV27 and TRBJ2-5; weak D call: TRBD1 (6 bases). V was pared by 2 bases and J by 5 bases, with 18 bases between. Germline CDR1 and CDR2: MNHEY and SMNVEV (reference sequence). There are 16 residues in the CDR3. CDR3 sequence: CASSLGIQGPDETQYF. The DNA of the CDR3 is TGTGCCAGCAGTTTAGGGATACAGGGACCTGATGAGACCCAGTACTTC.

The chain uses TRBV4-2 and TRBJ1-3, with D possibly being TRBD1 (6 bases). V was clipped by 0 bases and J by 3 bases, with 12 bases between them. CDR1 LGHNA and CDR2 YNFKEQ come from the germline V gene. This CDR3 comprises 16 residues. The CDR3 nucleotides read TGTGCCAGCAGCCAAGATAGGGCAGGGGATGGAAACACCATATATTTT. It specifies CASSQDRAGDGNTIYF.

The CDR3 DNA reads TGTGCCAGCAGCCGAGGAAGGAACACTGAAGCTTTCTTT. Translation: CASSRGRNTEAFF. V and J are TRBV7-3 and TRBJ1-1; D is unclear. The CDR3 extends over 13 amino acids. CDR1 and CDR2 (germline): SGHTA, FQGTGA. V was clipped by 5 bases and J by 1 base, with 8 bases between them.

V gene TRBV5-4 combines with J gene TRBJ2-2; 8 bases agree with TRBD2. The CDR3 has 14 amino acids. From germline, CDR1 is SGHNT and CDR2 YYREEE (reference sequence). Losses at the gene ends were 3 bases for V and 5 bases for J; bases not matched to a gene: 3. The CDR3 reads CASSYSGTTGELFF. The DNA for the CDR3 is TGTGCCAGCAGCTATAGCGGGACGACCGGGGAGCTGTTTTTT.

V is TRBV27 and J is TRBJ2-1; possible D gene TRBD1, 6 bases. Trimming cost V 3 bases and J 7 bases, with 13 bases left between them. The CDR3 extends over 14 amino acids. CDR1 is MNHEY, CDR2 SMNVEV, per germline (reference sequence). The CDR3 is CASSFWTERNEQFF. The CDR3 DNA reads as TGTGCCAGCAGTTTTTGGACAGAGAGAAATGAGCAGTTCTTC.

CDR3 protein: CASSYERGNQPQHF. CDR3 sequence (DNA): TGTGCCAGCAGTTATGAAAGGGGCAATCAGCCCCAGCATTTT. V usage is TRBV6-5 and J usage is TRBJ1-5; D is undetermined. Deletions cut 3 bases from V and 2 bases from J, with 8 bases between. The germline V gene encodes CDR1 MNHEY and CDR2 SVGAGI. The CDR3 consists of 14 residues.

The chain couples TRBV27 to TRBJ2-1, with D unresolved. Germline V gene data show CDR1 as MNHEY and CDR2 as SMNVEV (reference sequence). V was cut by 7 bases and J by 2 bases, with 9 bases left in between. The CDR3 spans 13 residues. The CDR3 DNA sequence: TGTGCCAGCAAGGTCTCCACCTACAATGAGCAGTTCTTC. Protein: CASKVSTYNEQFF.